Here is one T cell receptor (beta chain) with its context. The antigen is unknown. Assay used: immunoSEQ multiplex PCR; TCRdb lists only in-frame clones, some missing. The data contain about 150,000 clones, approximately 90% of them singletons. This sample is drawn from a study of cytomegalovirus exposure and HLA in healthy donors. V was clipped by 6 bases and J by 0 bases, with 9 bases between them. Looked up from germline, CDR1 is SQVTM and CDR2 is ANQGSEA. CDR3 length: 14 amino acids. Study-wide findings and caveats: Three CMV-associated chains were confirmed in vitro to be specific for CMV antigens. A list of around 150 TCR beta chains associated with cytomegalovirus was given.

This chain connects TRBV29-1 to TRBJ2-6, with D perhaps matching TRBD1 (6 bases). The sequence was obtained from a man aged 18 to 30 in good health and CMV-seronegative. Sequenced: PBMCs. The CDR3 region has the DNA TGCAGCGTGGTACAGGGCTCTGGGGCCAACGTCCTGACTTTC. Amino acids: CSVVQGSGANVLTF.